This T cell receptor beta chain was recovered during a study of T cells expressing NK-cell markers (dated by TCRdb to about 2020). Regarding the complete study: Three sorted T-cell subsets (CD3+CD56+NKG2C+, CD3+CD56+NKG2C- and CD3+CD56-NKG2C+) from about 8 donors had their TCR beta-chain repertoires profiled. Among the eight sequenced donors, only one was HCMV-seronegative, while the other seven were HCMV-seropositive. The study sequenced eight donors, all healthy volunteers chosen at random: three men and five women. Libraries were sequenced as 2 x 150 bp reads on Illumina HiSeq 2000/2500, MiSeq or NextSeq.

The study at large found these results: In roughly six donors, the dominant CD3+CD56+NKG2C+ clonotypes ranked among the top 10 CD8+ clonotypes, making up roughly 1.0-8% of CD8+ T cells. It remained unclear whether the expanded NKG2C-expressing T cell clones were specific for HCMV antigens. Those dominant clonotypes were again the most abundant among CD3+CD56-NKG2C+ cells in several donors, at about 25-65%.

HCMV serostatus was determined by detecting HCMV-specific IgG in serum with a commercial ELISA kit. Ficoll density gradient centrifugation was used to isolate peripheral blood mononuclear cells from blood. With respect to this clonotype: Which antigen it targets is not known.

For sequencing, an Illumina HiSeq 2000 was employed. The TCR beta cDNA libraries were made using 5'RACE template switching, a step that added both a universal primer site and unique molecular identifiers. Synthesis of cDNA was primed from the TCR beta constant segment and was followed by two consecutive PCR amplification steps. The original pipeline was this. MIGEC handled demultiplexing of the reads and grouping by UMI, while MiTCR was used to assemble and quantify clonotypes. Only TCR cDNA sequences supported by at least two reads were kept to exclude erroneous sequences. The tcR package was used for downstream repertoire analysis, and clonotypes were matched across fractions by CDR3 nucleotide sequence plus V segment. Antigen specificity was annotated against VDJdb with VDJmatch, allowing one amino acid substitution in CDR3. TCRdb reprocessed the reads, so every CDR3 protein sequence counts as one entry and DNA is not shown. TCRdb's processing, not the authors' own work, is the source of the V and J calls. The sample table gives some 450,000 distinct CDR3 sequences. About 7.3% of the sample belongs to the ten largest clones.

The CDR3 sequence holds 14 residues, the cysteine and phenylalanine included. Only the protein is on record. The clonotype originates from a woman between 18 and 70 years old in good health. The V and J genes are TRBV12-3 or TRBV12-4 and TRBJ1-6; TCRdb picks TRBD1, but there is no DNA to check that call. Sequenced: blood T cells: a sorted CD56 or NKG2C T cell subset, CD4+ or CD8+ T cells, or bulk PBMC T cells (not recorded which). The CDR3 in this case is CASTLGQGLSPLHF.